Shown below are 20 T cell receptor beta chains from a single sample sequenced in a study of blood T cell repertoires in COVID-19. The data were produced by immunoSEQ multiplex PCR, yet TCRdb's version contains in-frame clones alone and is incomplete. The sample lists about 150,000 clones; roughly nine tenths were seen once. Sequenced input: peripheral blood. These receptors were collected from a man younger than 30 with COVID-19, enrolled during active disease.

The CDR3 nucleotides are TGTGCCAGCAGTTGGAGGGACAGGGGAAAGGGAGCTTTCTTT. As protein: CASSWRDRGKGAFF. The rearrangement joins TRBV6-2 or TRBV6-3 to TRBJ1-1, with 10 bases identical to TRBD1. The V segment lost 4 bases and the J segment 10 bases; nucleotides outside the gene matches: 9. The CDR3 totals 14 residues. CDR1 and CDR2 from the germline V gene are MNHEY and SVGEGT.

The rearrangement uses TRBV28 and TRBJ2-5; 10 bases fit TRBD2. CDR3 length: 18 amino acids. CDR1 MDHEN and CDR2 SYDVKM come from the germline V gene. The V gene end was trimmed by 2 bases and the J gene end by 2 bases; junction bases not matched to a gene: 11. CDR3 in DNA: TGTGCCAGCAGTTTAAGCGGGAGGGCCGGGTCGGGGCAAGAGACCCAGTACTTC. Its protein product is CASSLSGRAGSGQETQYF.

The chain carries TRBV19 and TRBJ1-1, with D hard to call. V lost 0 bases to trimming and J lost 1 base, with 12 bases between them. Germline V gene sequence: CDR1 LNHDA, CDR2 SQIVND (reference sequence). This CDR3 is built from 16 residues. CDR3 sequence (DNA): TGTGCCAGTAGTATAGATCACCGGGGAGCGAACACTGAAGCTTTCTTT. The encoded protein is CASSIDHRGANTEAFF.

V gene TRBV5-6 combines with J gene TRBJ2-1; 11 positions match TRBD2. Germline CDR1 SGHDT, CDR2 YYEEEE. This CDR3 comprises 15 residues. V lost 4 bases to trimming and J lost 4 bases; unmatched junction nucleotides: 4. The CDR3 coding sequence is TGTGCCAGCAGCACTCTAGCGGGAGGTTACAATGAGCAGTTCTTC. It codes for CASSTLAGGYNEQFF.

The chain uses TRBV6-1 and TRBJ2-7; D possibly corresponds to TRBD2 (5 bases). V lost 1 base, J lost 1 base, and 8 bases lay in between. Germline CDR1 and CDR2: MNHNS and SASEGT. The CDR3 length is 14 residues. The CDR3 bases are TGTGCCAGCAGTGAAGTTAGGACTTCCTACGAGCAGTACTTC. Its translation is CASSEVRTSYEQYF.

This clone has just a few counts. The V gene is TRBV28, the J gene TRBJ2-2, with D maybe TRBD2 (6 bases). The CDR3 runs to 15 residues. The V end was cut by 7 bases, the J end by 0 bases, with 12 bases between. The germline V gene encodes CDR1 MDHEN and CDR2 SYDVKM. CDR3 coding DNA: TGTGCCAGCATACGTGCGGGATCGAACACCGGGGAGCTGTTTTTT. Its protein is CASIRAGSNTGELFF. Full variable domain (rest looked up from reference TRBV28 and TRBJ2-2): DVKVTQSSRYLVKRTGEKVFLECVQDMDHENMFWYRQDPGLGLRLIYFSYDVKMKEKGDIPEGYSVSREKKERFSLILESASTNQTSMYLCASIRAGSNTGELFFGEGSRLTVL.

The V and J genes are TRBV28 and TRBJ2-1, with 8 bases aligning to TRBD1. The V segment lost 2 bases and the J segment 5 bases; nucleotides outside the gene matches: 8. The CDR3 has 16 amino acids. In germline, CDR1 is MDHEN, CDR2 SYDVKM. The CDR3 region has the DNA TGTGCCAGCAGTTTAGTTGGGACAGGAGATAACAATGAGCAGTTCTTC. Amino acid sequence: CASSLVGTGDNNEQFF.

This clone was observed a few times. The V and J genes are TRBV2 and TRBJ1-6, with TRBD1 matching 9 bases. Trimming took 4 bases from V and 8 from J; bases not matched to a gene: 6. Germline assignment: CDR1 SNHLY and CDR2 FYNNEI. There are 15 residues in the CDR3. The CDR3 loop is CASSGGQGIYSPLHF. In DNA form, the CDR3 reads TGTGCCAGCAGTGGGGGACAGGGAATATATTCACCCCTCCACTTT.

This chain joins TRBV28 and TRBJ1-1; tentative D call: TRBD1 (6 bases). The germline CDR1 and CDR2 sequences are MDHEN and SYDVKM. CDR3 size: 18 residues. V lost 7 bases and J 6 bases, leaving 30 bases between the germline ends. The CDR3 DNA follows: TGTGCCAGCACCATTAACACCGGGACACCGCCTTCTTTAGCTGAAGCTTTCTTT. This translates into CASTINTGTPPSLAEAFF.

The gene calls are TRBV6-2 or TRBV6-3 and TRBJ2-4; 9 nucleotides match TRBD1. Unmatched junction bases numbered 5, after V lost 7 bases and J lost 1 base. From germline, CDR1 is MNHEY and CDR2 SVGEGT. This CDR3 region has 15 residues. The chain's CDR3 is CASTPGTGAKNIQYF. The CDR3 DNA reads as TGTGCCAGCACCCCCGGGACAGGGGCCAAAAACATTCAGTACTTC.

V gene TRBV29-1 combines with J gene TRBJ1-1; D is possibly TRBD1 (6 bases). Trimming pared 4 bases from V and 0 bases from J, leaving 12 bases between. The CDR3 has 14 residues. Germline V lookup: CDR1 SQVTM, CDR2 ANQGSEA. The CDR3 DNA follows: TGCAGCGTTGGGAGAACAGGGCTGAACACTGAAGCTTTCTTT. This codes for CSVGRTGLNTEAFF. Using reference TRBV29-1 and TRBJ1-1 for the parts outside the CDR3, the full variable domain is SAVISQKPSRDICQRGTSLTIQCQVDSQVTMMFWYRQQPGQSLTLIATANQGSEATYESGFVIDKFPISRPNLTFSTLTVSNMSPEDSSIYLCSVGRTGLNTEAFFGQGTRLTVV.

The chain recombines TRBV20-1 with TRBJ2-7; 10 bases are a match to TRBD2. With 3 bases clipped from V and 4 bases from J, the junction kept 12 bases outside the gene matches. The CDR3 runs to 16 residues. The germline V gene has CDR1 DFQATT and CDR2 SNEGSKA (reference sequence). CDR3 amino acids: CSASWLAGAVHYEQYF. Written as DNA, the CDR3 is TGCAGTGCTAGTTGGCTAGCGGGAGCTGTACATTACGAGCAGTACTTC.

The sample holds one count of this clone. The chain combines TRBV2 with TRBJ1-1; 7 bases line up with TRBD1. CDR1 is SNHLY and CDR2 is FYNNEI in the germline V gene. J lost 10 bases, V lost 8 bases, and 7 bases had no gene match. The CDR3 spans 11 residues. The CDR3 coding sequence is TGTGCCAGCGGGGGACAGTCGGTAGCTTTCTTT. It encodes CASGGQSVAFF.

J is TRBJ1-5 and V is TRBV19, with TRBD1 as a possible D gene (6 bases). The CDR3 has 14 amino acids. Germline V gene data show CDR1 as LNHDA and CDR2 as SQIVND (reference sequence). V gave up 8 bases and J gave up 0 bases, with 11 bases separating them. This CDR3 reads CASRGQYSNQPQHF. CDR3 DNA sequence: TGTGCCAGTCGTGGACAGTATAGCAATCAGCCCCAGCATTTT.

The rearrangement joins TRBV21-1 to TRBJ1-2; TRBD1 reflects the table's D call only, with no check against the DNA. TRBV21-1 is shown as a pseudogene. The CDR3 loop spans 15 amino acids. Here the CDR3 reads CASSKRDRGPTGYTF. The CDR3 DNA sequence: TGTGCCAGCAGCAAAAGGGACAGGGGACCTACGGGCTACACCTTC.

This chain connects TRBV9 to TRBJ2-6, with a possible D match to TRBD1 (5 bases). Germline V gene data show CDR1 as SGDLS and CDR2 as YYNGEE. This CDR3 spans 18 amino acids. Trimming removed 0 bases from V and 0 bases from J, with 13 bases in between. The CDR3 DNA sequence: TGTGCCAGCAGCGTAGCTCTGGACACGATCTCTGGGGCCAACGTCCTGACTTTC. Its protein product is CASSVALDTISGANVLTF.

The CDR3 DNA follows: TGTGCCAGCAGAGACAGGGGGGGGACCGGGGAGCTGTTTTTT. As protein: CASRDRGGTGELFF. The rearrangement uses TRBV11-1 and TRBJ2-2, with 9 nucleotides matching TRBD1. Germline CDR1 is SGHAT and CDR2 is FQDESV (reference sequence). The CDR3 extends over 14 amino acids. The V gene end was trimmed by 6 bases and the J gene end by 5 bases; junction bases not matched to a gene: 4.

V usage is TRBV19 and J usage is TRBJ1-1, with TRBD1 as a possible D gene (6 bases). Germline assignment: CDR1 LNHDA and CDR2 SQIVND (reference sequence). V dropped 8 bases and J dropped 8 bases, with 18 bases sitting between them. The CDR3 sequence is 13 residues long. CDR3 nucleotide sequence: TGTGCCAGTTACGGCCGGGACACAGAAGAAGCTTTCTTT. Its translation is CASYGRDTEEAFF.

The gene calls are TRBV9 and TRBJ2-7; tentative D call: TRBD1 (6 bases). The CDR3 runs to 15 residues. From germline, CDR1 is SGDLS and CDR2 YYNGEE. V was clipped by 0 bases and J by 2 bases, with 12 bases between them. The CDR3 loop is CASSVGSGAAYEQYF. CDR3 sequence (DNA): TGTGCCAGCAGCGTAGGTTCAGGGGCGGCCTACGAGCAGTACTTC.

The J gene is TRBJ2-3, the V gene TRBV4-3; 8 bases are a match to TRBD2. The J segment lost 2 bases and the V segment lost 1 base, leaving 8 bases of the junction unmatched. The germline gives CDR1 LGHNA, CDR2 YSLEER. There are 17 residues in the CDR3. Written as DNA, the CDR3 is TGCGCCAGCAGCCAAGGCCAACTAGCGGATTTCACAGATACGCAGTATTTT. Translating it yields CASSQGQLADFTDTQYF.